This T cell receptor (beta chain) was sequenced in a study of blood T cell repertoires in COVID-19. Germline V lookup: CDR1 SEHNR, CDR2 FQNEAQ (reference sequence). This CDR3 has 14 residues. Between the trimmed V and J ends, which lost 2 bases and 8 bases, there was a span of 13 bases. Assay used: immunoSEQ multiplex PCR; TCRdb lists only in-frame clones, some missing. The sample has roughly 60,000 clones; roughly 80% are singletons. The receptor comes from a human donor in a cohort sampled during active or convalescent COVID-19. The rearrangement joins TRBV7-9 to TRBJ2-1; a possible D gene is TRBD2 (6 bases). Sequenced sample: peripheral blood. The CDR3: CASSLSGGADEQFF. The CDR3 region has the DNA TGTGCCAGCAGCTTAAGTGGAGGGGCCGATGAGCAGTTCTTC.